The source of this T cell receptor (beta chain) is a study of cytotoxic CD8 clonotypes in ibrutinib-treated CLL. General study points: Public clonotypes showed up rarely, and on treatment they shrank or held steady. Baseline clonality exceeded age-matched healthy donors and tracked circulating CD8+ T-cell counts.

Notes on this clone: Its antigen is not identified.

Investigators sought sequencing depths of between 1 in 200,000 and 1 in 1 million T cells. Profiled with immunoSEQ multiplex PCR; TCRdb holds only in-frame clones, not every one. The data show over 100,000 clones, approximately 83% seen once. Sample: PBMCs, taken after 24 months of ibrutinib treatment. The sequence was collected from a human donor with chronic lymphocytic leukemia.

The CDR3 loop is CASTLLPPGQGPSKGNTIYF. The CDR3 nucleotides are TGTGCCAGCACCCTTCTCCCTCCGGGACAGGGGCCGTCGAAAGGAAACACCATATATTTT. The chain links TRBV28 to TRBJ1-3; TRBD1 aligns across 10 bases. The CDR3 runs to 20 residues. V gave up 7 bases and J gave up 4 bases; unmatched junction bases: 22. CDR1 and CDR2 (germline): MDHEN, SYDVKM.